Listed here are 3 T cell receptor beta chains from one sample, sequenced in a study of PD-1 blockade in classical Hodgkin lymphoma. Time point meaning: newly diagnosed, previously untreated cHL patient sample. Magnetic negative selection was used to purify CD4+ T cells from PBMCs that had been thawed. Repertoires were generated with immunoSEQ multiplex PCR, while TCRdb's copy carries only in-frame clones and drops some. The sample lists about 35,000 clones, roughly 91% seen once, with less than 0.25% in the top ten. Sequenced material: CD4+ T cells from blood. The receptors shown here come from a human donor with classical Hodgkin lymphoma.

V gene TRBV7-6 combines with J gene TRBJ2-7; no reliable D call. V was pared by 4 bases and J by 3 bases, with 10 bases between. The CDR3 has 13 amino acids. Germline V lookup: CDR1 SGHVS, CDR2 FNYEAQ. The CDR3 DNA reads TGTGCCAGCAGCTCCCCTGGAATCTACGAGCAGTACTTC. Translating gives CASSSPGIYEQYF.

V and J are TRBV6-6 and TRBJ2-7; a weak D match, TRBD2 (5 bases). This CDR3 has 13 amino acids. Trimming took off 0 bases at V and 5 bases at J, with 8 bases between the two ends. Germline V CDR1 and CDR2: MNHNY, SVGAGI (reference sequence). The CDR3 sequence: CASSYSGVHEQYF. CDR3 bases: TGTGCCAGCAGTTACTCGGGAGTACACGAGCAGTACTTC.

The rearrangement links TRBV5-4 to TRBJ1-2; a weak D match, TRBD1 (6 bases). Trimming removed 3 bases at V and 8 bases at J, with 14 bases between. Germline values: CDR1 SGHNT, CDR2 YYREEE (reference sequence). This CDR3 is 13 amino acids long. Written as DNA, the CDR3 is TGTGCCAGCAGCTCGGACAGTGCGGGGGGCTACACCTTC. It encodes CASSSDSAGGYTF.